This TCR beta chain was obtained from a study of T-cell reconstitution after alpha-beta-depleted transplantation in children. Study conclusions and caveats: One year after transplant, T-cell counts and diversity came mostly from newly produced T cells. There were some patients whose high TCRbeta diversity at day 60 came from surviving recipient T cells and thymic progenitors. Expanded graft clones numbering several hundred reportedly gave rise to alpha-beta T cells about two months after transplant.

Germline values: CDR1 DFQATT, CDR2 SNEGSKA (reference sequence). This CDR3 has 15 amino acids. V dropped 1 base and J dropped 5 bases, with 17 bases sitting between them. The TCRbeta library incorporated unique molecular identifiers. A single record per CDR3 protein comes from TCRdb applying MiXCR to the PCR reads. Counted here are about 190,000 distinct CDR3 sequences, approximately 12% occurring once; the ten biggest clones make up about 12%. This clonotype has a count of ten or more. Its antigen remains unidentified. This TCR came from a boy between 2 and 10 years old with acute myeloid leukemia, due to receive a stem cell transplant. Sequences were derived from PBMCs, sampled before TCRalphabeta/CD19-depleted stem cell transplant. The chain is built from TRBV20-1 and TRBJ1-1; a weak D match, TRBD1 (5 bases). CDR3 DNA sequence: TGCAGTGCTAGAGGACCGGGGGTTGTGGATACTGAAGCTTTCTTT. Residues: CSARGPGVVDTEAFF.